Following are 28 T cell receptor beta chains from one sample sequenced in a study of early T cells in non-severe SARS-CoV-2 infection. TCRdb processed the 5' RACE reads anew with MiXCR; each CDR3 protein has one entry. In the table there are 68,000 or so distinct CDR3 sequences, approximately 11% of which are singletons. The sample was whole blood. Receptors originate from an adult who was a healthcare worker with PCR-confirmed SARS-CoV-2 infection or an uninfected control (not recorded which).

This clonotype has a handful of counts. V is TRBV20-1 and J is TRBJ2-2; 7 bases are shared with TRBD1. CDR1 and CDR2 from the germline V gene are DFQATT and SNEGSKA (reference sequence). The length of the CDR3 is 13 residues. The V segment lost 0 bases and the J segment 6 bases; nucleotides outside the gene matches: 1. CDR3 protein: CSARDQGAGELFF. As DNA, the CDR3 is TGCAGTGCTAGAGATCAGGGGGCCGGGGAGCTGTTTTTT.

A few counts support this clonotype. This chain uses TRBV28 with TRBJ2-3, with TRBD2 matching 9 bases. There are 15 residues in the CDR3. Unmatched junction bases numbered 14, after V lost 10 bases and J lost 6 bases. Looked up from germline, CDR1 is MDHEN and CDR2 is SYDVKM. CDR3 sequence reads: CATRPRGRGMDTQYF. The DNA of the CDR3 is TGTGCCACCAGACCCCGCGGGAGGGGAATGGATACGCAGTATTTT.

The chain joins TRBV15 to TRBJ2-3, with D perhaps matching TRBD2 (6 bases). This CDR3 is 15 amino acids long. V lost 0 bases and J 1 base, leaving 8 bases between the germline ends. Germline CDR1 and CDR2: LNHNV and YYDKDF (reference sequence). The CDR3 is CATSREGGGTDTQYF. CDR3 nucleotide sequence: TGTGCCACCAGCAGAGAGGGGGGTGGCACAGATACGCAGTATTTT.

This clonotype occurred many times. The V and J genes are TRBV20-1 and TRBJ2-3; 9 nucleotides align to TRBD2. The ends lost 2 bases at V and 0 bases at J; junction bases unmatched: 6. The CDR3 spans 16 residues. The germline gives CDR1 DFQATT, CDR2 SNEGSKA (reference sequence). CDR3 nucleotides: TGCAGTGCTAGATTTACTAGCGGGCTTAGCACAGATACGCAGTATTTT. This translates into CSARFTSGLSTDTQYF.

In its sample, this clonotype was seen many times. The chain carries TRBV7-3 and TRBJ2-2; weak D call: TRBD2 (5 bases). V lost 1 base to trimming and J lost 0 bases, with 12 bases between them. There are 17 residues in the CDR3. Looked up from germline, CDR1 is SGHTA and CDR2 is FQGTGA. CDR3 nucleotides: TGTGCCAGCAGCTTAAGTTCCACCGGGACGAACACCGGGGAGCTGTTTTTT. This translates into CASSLSSTGTNTGELFF.

The V gene is TRBV6-2 or TRBV6-3, the J gene TRBJ2-7; D may be TRBD2 (5 bases). Trimming took 8 bases from V and 4 from J, leaving 9 bases between them. The V gene's germline CDR1 is MNHEY and CDR2 SVGEGT. There are 11 residues in the CDR3. CDR3 amino acids: CASGRAYEQYF. In DNA form, the CDR3 reads TGTGCCAGCGGGAGAGCTTACGAGCAGTACTTC.

The rearrangement uses TRBV5-5 and TRBJ2-3; the D is unclear. Germline CDR1 reads SGHKS; CDR2 reads YYEKEE (reference sequence). The CDR3 has 15 residues. Trimming took off 3 bases at V and 2 bases at J, with 13 bases between the two ends. The CDR3 DNA reads TGTGCCAGCAGCTACCCGCCTGGTACCACAGATACGCAGTATTTT. This encodes CASSYPPGTTDTQYF.

The CDR3 bases are TGTGCCAGCAGCTCAGAGGGGGCGACGTACAATGAGCAGTTCTTC. The encoded protein is CASSSEGATYNEQFF. V gene TRBV7-9 combines with J gene TRBJ2-1; TRBD1 matches 7 bases. J lost 4 bases, V lost 4 bases, and 7 bases had no gene match. CDR1 is SEHNR, CDR2 FQNEAQ, per germline (reference sequence). The CDR3 contains 15 residues.

The chain joins TRBV4-2 to TRBJ2-7; no clear D gene. The CDR3 runs to 15 residues. Trimming left V 0 bases short and J 3 bases short, with 12 bases between. The germline V gene has CDR1 LGHNA and CDR2 YNFKEQ. The CDR3 here is CASSQEYYSHYEQYF. As DNA, the CDR3 is TGTGCCAGCAGCCAAGAGTATTACAGCCACTACGAGCAGTACTTC.

The rearrangement uses TRBV27 and TRBJ2-7; TRBD2 matches 8 bases. The germline V gene has CDR1 MNHEY and CDR2 SMNVEV (reference sequence). The CDR3 covers 12 residues. The V gene end was trimmed by 8 bases and the J gene end by 7 bases; junction bases not matched to a gene: 7. The CDR3 loop is CASGTSGLEQYF. CDR3 bases: TGTGCCAGCGGAACTAGCGGACTGGAGCAGTACTTC.

The rearrangement joins TRBV6-5 to TRBJ2-7; D gene ambiguous. Germline values: CDR1 MNHEY, CDR2 SVGAGI. The CDR3 totals 15 residues. The ends were cut back, 0 bases at V and 0 bases at J, with 9 bases in the middle. The CDR3 here is CASSYSSFGSYEQYF. CDR3 coding DNA: TGTGCCAGCAGTTACTCTAGCTTCGGCTCCTACGAGCAGTACTTC.

V is TRBV18 and J is TRBJ2-1; possible D gene TRBD2, 6 bases. Germline-derived CDR1 and CDR2 are KGHSH and LQKENI. Trimming shortened V by 2 bases and J by 2 bases, and 10 bases separated the two germline ends. The CDR3 runs to 15 residues. CDR3 in amino acids: CASSPRRGPYNEQFF. CDR3 bases: TGTGCCAGCTCACCAAGGCGGGGACCCTACAATGAGCAGTTCTTC. Combining the CDR3 with reference TRBV18 and TRBJ2-1 gives the whole variable domain NAGVMQNPRHLVRRRGQEARLRCSPMKGHSHVYWYRQLPEEGLKFMVYLQKENIIDESGMPKERFSAEFPKEGPSILRIQQVVRGDSAAYFCASSPRRGPYNEQFFGPGTRLTVL.

This clonotype was found many times. The chain carries TRBV27 and TRBJ2-7; maybe TRBD2 (5 bases). The CDR3 is 12 amino acids. Germline V gene sequence: CDR1 MNHEY, CDR2 SMNVEV (reference sequence). V dropped 8 bases and J dropped 7 bases, with 15 bases sitting between them. Here the CDR3 reads CASRFGLGEQYF. The CDR3 nucleotides read TGTGCCAGCCGGTTCGGACTGGGGGAGCAGTACTTC.

This clonotype has only a few counts. CDR3 sequence (DNA): TGCGCCAGCAGCTTGGATACGGAAATGGGCGTCCTGACTTTC. Its protein product is CASSLDTEMGVLTF. The chain joins TRBV5-1 to TRBJ2-6, with D unresolved. V lost 0 bases and J 12 bases, leaving 13 bases between the germline ends. This CDR3 is built from 14 residues. Germline CDR1 reads SGHRS; CDR2 reads YFSETQ.

This clonotype came up many times. This chain connects TRBV28 to TRBJ1-1; no firm D call. CDR1 MDHEN and CDR2 SYDVKM come from the germline V gene. V was trimmed by 7 bases and J by 0 bases, leaving 6 bases between them. The length of the CDR3 is 12 residues. This CDR3 is CASIGVNTEAFF. In nucleotides, the CDR3 is TGTGCCAGCATTGGAGTGAACACTGAAGCTTTCTTT. The full variable domain, rest sourced from reference TRBV28 and TRBJ1-1, is DVKVTQSSRYLVKRTGEKVFLECVQDMDHENMFWYRQDPGLGLRLIYFSYDVKMKEKGDIPEGYSVSREKKERFSLILESASTNQTSMYLCASIGVNTEAFFGQGTRLTVV.

This CDR3 reads CASSPQKPLYGYTF. CDR3 DNA: TGTGCCAGCAGTCCACAAAAGCCCCTATATGGCTACACCTTC. J is TRBJ1-2 and V is TRBV27, with D unclear. V was cut by 5 bases and J by 5 bases, with 15 bases left in between. Germline V gene lookup returns CDR1 MNHEY and CDR2 SMNVEV (reference sequence). The CDR3 is made up of 14 amino acids.

This clonotype was seen a handful of times. The J gene is TRBJ1-6, the V gene TRBV4-1, with D perhaps matching TRBD1 (6 bases). Trimming pared 0 bases from V and 7 bases from J, leaving 16 bases between. CDR1 is MGHRA and CDR2 is YSYEKL in the germline V gene. This CDR3 contains 17 residues. CDR3 loop: CASSQDWGGLPNSPLHF. The DNA for the CDR3 is TGCGCCAGCAGCCAAGATTGGGGGGGGCTACCAAATTCACCCCTCCACTTT.

The J gene is TRBJ1-3, the V gene TRBV6-6, with 7 bases matching TRBD1. CDR3 length: 12 residues. Germline lookup yields CDR1 MNHNY and CDR2 SVGAGI (reference sequence). J lost 2 bases, V lost 11 bases, and 3 bases had no gene match. CDR3 DNA sequence: TGTGCCGTCCAGGGGGCTGGAAACACCATATATTTT. Amino acid sequence: CAVQGAGNTIYF.

This clonotype was seen repeatedly, ten times or more. The V and J genes are TRBV7-3 and TRBJ2-2; possibly TRBD2 for D (5 bases). The germline V and J ends were trimmed by 5 bases and 8 bases, with 12 bases remaining between them. This CDR3 has 13 amino acids. The germline gives CDR1 SGHTA, CDR2 FQGTGA. CDR3 nucleotides: TGTGCCAGCAGCCCGAGCCGGGGTGGGGAGCTGTTTTTT. Protein: CASSPSRGGELFF.

In nucleotides, the CDR3 is TGTGCCAGCAGACAAGGCGCGCCCAAAAACATTCAGTACTTC. Residues: CASRQGAPKNIQYF. The rearrangement links TRBV11-2 to TRBJ2-4; D not certain. V shed 6 bases and J shed 2 bases, with 11 bases lying between them. The germline gives CDR1 SGHAT, CDR2 FQNNGV. The CDR3 is made up of 14 amino acids.

The CDR3 loop reads CASSLWTTEAFF. The CDR3, as DNA: TGTGCCAGCAGCCTTTGGACAACCGAAGCTTTCTTT. V usage is TRBV7-9 and J usage is TRBJ1-1; tentatively, D is TRBD1 (5 bases). The V gene lost 5 bases and the J gene lost 8 bases, with 12 bases spanning the gap. CDR1 and CDR2 (germline): SEHNR, FQNEAQ (reference sequence). The CDR3 extends over 12 amino acids.

The table lists this clonotype with a few counts. The chain joins TRBV28 to TRBJ1-1, with D perhaps matching TRBD1 (6 bases). Trimming shortened V by 8 bases and J by 6 bases, and 16 bases separated the two germline ends. Germline lookup yields CDR1 MDHEN and CDR2 SYDVKM. CDR3 size: 13 residues. CDR3 sequence: CASCITGGAEAFF. The CDR3 bases are TGTGCCAGCTGTATTACGGGGGGCGCTGAAGCTTTCTTT.

This clonotype turned up a few times. This sequence joins TRBV7-8 and TRBJ2-1; 15 bases fit TRBD2. The CDR3 is made up of 16 amino acids. With 5 bases clipped from V and 4 bases from J, the junction kept 3 bases outside the gene matches. Germline V CDR1 and CDR2: SGHVS, FQNEAQ. CDR3 nucleotide sequence: TGTGCCAGCAGCAAGGGACTAGCGGGAGGTTACAATGAGCAGTTCTTC. This encodes CASSKGLAGGYNEQFF.

There are a few counts of this clonotype. The chain is built from TRBV12-2 and TRBJ2-3. TRBV12-2 is described as a pseudogene. The CDR3 is 12 residues long. CDR3 nucleotides: TGTGCAAGTCGCTTAGATCCTGGGACGCAGTATTTT. The encoded protein is CASRLDPGTQYF.

This clonotype was seen only a few times. This chain uses TRBV20-1 with TRBJ1-4; D is uncertain. The CDR3 is 13 amino acids. Germline values: CDR1 DFQATT, CDR2 SNEGSKA (reference sequence). The V end lost 0 bases, the J end lost 3 bases, and 5 bases lay between the germline ends. In nucleotides, the CDR3 is TGCAGTGCTAGAGATCCTCCTAATGAAAAACTGTTTTTT. Residues: CSARDPPNEKLFF.

This clonotype was recorded at least ten times. The chain couples TRBV7-6 to TRBJ2-3, with 10 bases identical to TRBD2. The CDR3 contains 14 residues. Germline values: CDR1 SGHVS, CDR2 FNYEAQ. V shed 5 bases, J shed 6 bases, and the junction held 5 bases outside the gene matches. The CDR3, as DNA: TGTGCCAGCAGCAAGCGGGAGGGCCGGGATACGCAGTATTTT. Translated: CASSKREGRDTQYF. The whole variable domain, filled in from reference TRBV7-6 and TRBJ2-3, reads GAGVSQSPRYKVTKRGQDVALRCDPISGHVSLYWYRQALGQGPEFLTYFNYEAQQDKSGLPNDRFSAERPEGSISTLTIQRTEQRDSAMYRCASSKREGRDTQYFGPGTRLTVL.

The rearrangement uses TRBV20-1 and TRBJ2-3; maybe TRBD1 (6 bases). CDR1 is DFQATT, CDR2 SNEGSKA, per germline (reference sequence). V gave up 3 bases and J gave up 1 base, with 8 bases separating them. This CDR3 has 13 amino acids. The DNA of the CDR3 is TGCAGTGCTAGGGGGGCAGGCACAGATACGCAGTATTTT. Translated: CSARGAGTDTQYF.

In its sample, this clonotype was seen a few times. V gene TRBV10-3 combines with J gene TRBJ2-7; D is perhaps TRBD1 (5 bases). Germline-derived CDR1 and CDR2 are ENHRY and SYGVKD. The CDR3 is 15 residues long. V dropped 3 bases and J dropped 4 bases, with 16 bases sitting between them. CDR3 in amino acids: CAISEPLGQAYEQYF. DNA of the CDR3: TGTGCCATCAGTGAACCATTGGGGCAAGCTTACGAGCAGTACTTC.